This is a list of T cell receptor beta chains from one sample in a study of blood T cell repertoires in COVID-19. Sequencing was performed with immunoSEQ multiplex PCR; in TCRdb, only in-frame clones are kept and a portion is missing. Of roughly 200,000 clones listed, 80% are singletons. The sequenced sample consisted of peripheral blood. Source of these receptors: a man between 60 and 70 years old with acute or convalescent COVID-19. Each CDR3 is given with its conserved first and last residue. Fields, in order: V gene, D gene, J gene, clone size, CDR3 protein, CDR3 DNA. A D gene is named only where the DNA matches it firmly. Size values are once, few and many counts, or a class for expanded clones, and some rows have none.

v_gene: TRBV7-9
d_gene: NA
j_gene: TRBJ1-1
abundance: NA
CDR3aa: CASSLPGGRGMNTEAFF
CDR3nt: TGTGCCAGCAGCTTACCCGGGGGGCGAGGGATGAACACTGAAGCTTTCTTT

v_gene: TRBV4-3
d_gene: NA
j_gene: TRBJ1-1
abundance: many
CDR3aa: CASSQDGRGTSEAFF
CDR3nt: TGCGCCAGCAGCCAAGATGGCAGGGGTACGTCTGAAGCTTTCTTT

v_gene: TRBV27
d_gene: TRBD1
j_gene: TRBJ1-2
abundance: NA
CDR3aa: CASSPATGAGGYTF
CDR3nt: TGTGCCAGCAGCCCAGCGACAGGGGCTGGGGGCTACACCTTC

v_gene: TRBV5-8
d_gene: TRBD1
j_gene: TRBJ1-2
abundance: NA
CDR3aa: CASSLGTGGYGYTF
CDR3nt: TGTGCCAGCAGCTTAGGGACAGGGGGATACGGCTACACCTTC

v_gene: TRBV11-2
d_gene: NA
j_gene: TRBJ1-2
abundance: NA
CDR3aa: CASSFSENYGYTF
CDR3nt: TGTGCCAGCAGCTTTTCAGAAAACTATGGCTACACCTTC

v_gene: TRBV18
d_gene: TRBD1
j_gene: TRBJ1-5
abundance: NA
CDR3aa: CASSPQDRETQPQHF
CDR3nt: TGTGCCAGCTCACCACAAGACAGGGAAACTCAGCCCCAGCATTTT

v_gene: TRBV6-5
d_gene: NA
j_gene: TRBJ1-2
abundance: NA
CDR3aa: CASSWGANYGYTF
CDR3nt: TGTGCCAGCAGTTGGGGGGCTAACTATGGCTACACCTTC

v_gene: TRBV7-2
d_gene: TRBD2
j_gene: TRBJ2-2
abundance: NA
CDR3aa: CASSPWTSGTGELFF
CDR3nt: TGTGCCAGCAGCCCATGGACTAGCGGGACCGGGGAGCTGTTTTTT

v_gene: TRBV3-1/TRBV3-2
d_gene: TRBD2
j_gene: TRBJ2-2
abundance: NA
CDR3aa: CASSQESWLGLAGTTGELFF
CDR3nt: TGTGCCAGCAGCCAAGAATCGTGGCTGGGGCTAGCGGGAACAACCGGGGAGCTGTTTTTT

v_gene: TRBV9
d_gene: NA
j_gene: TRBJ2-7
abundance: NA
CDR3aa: CASSATGTYEQYF
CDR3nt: TGTGCCAGCAGCGCCACAGGGACCTACGAGCAGTACTTC

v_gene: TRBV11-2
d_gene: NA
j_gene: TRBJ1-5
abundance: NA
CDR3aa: CASSSGTHSNQPQHF
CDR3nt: TGTGCCAGCAGTTCCGGGACACATAGCAATCAGCCCCAGCATTTT

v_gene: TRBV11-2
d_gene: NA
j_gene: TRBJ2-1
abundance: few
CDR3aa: CASSLGWTVVGNEQFF
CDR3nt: TGTGCCAGCAGCTTAGGGTGGACTGTTGTCGGAAATGAGCAGTTCTTC

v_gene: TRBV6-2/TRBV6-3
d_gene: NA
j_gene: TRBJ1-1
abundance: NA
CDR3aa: CASSYPSRLLNTEAFF
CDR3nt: TGTGCCAGCAGTTACCCTTCAAGACTTTTGAACACTGAAGCTTTCTTT

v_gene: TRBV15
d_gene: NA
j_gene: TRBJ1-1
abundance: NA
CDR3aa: CATSRASGTEAFF
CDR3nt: TGTGCCACCAGCAGAGCTAGTGGCACTGAAGCTTTCTTT

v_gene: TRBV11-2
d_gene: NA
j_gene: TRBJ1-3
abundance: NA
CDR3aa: CASSLISSGNTIYF
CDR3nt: TGTGCCAGCAGTTTAATCAGTTCTGGAAACACCATATATTTT

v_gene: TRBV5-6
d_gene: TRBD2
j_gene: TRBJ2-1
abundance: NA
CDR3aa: CASSPSSGGHNEQFF
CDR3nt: TGTGCCAGCAGCCCCTCTAGCGGGGGACACAATGAGCAGTTCTTC

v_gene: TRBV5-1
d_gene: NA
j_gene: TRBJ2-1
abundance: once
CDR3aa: CASSRPVGGGDEQFF
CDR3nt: TGCGCCAGCAGCCGGCCGGTGGGGGGTGGCGATGAGCAGTTCTTC

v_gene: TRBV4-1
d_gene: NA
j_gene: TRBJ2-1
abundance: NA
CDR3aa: CASSPPLGGEQFF
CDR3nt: TGCGCCAGCAGCCCCCCTTTAGGAGGTGAGCAGTTCTTC

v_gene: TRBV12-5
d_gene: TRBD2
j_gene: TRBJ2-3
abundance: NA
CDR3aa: CASGLGGGATDTQYF
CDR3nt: TGTGCTAGTGGTCTCGGCGGGGGGGCGACAGATACGCAGTATTTT

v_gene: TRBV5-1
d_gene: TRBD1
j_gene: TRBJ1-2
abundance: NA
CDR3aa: CASSSKTGDYGYTF
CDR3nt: TGCGCCAGCAGCTCAAAGACAGGGGACTATGGCTACACCTTC

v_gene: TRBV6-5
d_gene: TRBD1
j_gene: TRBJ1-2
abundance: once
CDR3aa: CASYTPTGGKGYTF
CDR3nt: TGTGCCAGCTACACTCCGACAGGGGGAAAGGGCTACACCTTC

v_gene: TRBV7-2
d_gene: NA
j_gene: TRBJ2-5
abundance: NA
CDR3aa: CASSLRGGPETQYF
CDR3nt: TGTGCCAGCAGCTTAAGGGGGGGGCCTGAGACCCAGTACTTC

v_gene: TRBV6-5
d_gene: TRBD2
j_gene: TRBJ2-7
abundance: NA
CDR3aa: CASSTPLAAYEQYF
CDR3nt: TGTGCCAGCAGTACACCACTAGCGGCTTACGAGCAGTACTTC

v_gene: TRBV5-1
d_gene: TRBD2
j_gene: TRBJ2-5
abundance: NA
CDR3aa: CASSLVGGGAVETQYF
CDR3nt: TGCGCCAGCAGCTTGGTCGGCGGGGGGGCGGTTGAGACCCAGTACTTC

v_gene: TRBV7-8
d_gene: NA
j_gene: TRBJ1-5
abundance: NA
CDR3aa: CASSLDRVGRNQPQHF
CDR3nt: TGTGCCAGCAGCTTAGACAGGGTAGGGCGCAATCAGCCCCAGCATTTT

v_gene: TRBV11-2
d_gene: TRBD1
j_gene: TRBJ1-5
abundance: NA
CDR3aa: CASSLRPGGSNQPQHF
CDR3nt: TGTGCCAGCAGCTTAAGGCCAGGGGGAAGCAATCAGCCCCAGCATTTT

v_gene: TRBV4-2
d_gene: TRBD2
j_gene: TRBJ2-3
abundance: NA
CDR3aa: CASRGGTNRADTQYF
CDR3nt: TGTGCCAGCAGAGGCGGGACTAACCGCGCAGATACGCAGTATTTT

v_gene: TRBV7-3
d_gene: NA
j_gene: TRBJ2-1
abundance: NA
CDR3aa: CASSASRLGNEQFF
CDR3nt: TGTGCCAGCAGCGCAAGTCGACTAGGGAATGAGCAGTTCTTC

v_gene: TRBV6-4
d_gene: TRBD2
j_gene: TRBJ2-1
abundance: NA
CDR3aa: CVPGRGADNEQFF
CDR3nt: TGTGTCCCGGGGCGGGGGGCTGACAATGAGCAGTTCTTC

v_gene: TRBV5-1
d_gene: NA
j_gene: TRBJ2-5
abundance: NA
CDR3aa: CASSRTAQETQYF
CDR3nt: TGCGCCAGCAGCCGGACAGCACAAGAGACCCAGTACTTC

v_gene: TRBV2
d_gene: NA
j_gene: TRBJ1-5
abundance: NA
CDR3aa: CASSGGINQPQHF
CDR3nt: TGTGCCAGCAGTGGAGGCATCAATCAGCCCCAGCATTTT

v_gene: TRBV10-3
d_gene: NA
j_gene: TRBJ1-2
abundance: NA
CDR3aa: CAISVNEEGYGYTF
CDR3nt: TGTGCCATCAGTGTGAACGAGGAGGGCTATGGCTACACCTTC

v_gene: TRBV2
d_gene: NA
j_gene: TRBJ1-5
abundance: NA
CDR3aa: CASSDAGAFNQPQHF
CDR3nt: TGTGCCAGCAGTGATGCGGGGGCTTTCAATCAGCCCCAGCATTTT

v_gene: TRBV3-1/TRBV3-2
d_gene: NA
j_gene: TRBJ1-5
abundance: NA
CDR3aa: CASSPRRNQPQHF
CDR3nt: TGTGCCAGCAGTCCGCGGAGAAATCAGCCCCAGCATTTT

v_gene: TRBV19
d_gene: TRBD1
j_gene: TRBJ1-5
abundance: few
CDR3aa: CASSIKGGPNQPQHF
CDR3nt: TGTGCCAGTAGTATAAAAGGGGGCCCCAATCAGCCCCAGCATTTT

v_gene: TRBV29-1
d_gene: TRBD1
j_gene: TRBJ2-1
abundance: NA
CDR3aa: CSGIPGQGKDEQFF
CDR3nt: TGCAGCGGGATACCGGGACAGGGGAAGGATGAGCAGTTCTTC

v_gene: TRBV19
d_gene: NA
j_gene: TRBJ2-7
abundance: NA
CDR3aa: CASSIVLWGENYEQYF
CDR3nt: TGTGCCAGTAGTATAGTTCTGTGGGGGGAGAACTACGAGCAGTACTTC

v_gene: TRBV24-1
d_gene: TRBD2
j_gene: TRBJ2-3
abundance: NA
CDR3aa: CATSDRPSGGTDTQYF
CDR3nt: TGTGCCACCAGTGATCGACCTAGCGGGGGAACAGATACGCAGTATTTT

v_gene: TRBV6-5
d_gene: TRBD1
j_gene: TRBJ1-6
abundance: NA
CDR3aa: CASRQGQVNSPLHF
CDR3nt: TGTGCCAGCAGGCAGGGACAGGTTAATTCACCCCTCCACTTT

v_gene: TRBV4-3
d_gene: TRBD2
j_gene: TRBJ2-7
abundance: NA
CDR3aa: CASSQETGLAAFEQYF
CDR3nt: TGCGCCAGCAGCCAAGAAACGGGACTAGCGGCCTTTGAGCAGTACTTC

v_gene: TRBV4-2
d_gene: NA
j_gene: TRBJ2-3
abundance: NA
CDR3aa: CASSQDEASSDTQYF
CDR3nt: TGTGCCAGCAGCCAAGATGAGGCTAGCTCAGATACGCAGTATTTT

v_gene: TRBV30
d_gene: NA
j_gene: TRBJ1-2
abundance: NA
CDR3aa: CAWRARVLNYGYTF
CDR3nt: TGTGCCTGGAGAGCCCGGGTCCTCAACTATGGCTACACCTTC

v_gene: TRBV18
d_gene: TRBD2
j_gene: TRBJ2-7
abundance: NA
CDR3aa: CASSPMRGTSTYEQYF
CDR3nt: TGTGCCAGCTCACCAATGCGGGGGACTAGTACGTACGAGCAGTACTTC

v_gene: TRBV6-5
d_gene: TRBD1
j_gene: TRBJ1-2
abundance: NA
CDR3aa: CASSTWTGRDGYTF
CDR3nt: TGTGCCAGCAGTACATGGACAGGGCGGGATGGCTACACCTTC

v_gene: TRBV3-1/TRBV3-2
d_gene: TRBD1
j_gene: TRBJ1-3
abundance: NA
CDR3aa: CASSPTGSGNTIYF
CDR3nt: TGTGCCAGCAGCCCGACAGGGTCTGGAAACACCATATATTTT